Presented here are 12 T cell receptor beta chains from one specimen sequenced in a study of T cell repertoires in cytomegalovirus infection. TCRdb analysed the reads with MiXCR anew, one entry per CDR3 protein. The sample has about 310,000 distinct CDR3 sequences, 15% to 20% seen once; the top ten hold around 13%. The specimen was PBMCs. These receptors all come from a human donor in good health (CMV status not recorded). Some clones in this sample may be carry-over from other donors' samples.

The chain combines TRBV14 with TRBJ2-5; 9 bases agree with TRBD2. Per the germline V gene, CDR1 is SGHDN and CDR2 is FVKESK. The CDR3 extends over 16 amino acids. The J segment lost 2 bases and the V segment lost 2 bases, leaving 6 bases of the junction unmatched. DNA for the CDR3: TGTGCCAGCAGCCAACCGCTAGCGGGGCTTCAAGAGACCCAGTACTTC. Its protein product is CASSQPLAGLQETQYF.

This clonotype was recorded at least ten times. Written as DNA, the CDR3 is TGTGCCAGCAGCAGTCCCGGGACTTCCCAAGAGACCCAGTACTTC. It translates to CASSSPGTSQETQYF. The J gene is TRBJ2-5, the V gene TRBV28; perhaps TRBD2 as D (6 bases). V was shortened by 6 bases and J by 1 base, with 15 bases between the two germline ends. The CDR3 contains 15 residues. From germline, CDR1 is MDHEN and CDR2 SYDVKM.

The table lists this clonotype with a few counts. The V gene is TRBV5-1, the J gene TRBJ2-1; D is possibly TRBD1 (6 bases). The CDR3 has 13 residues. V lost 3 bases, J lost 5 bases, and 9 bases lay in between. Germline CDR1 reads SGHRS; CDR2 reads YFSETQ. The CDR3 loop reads CASSYRTDNEQFF. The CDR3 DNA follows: TGCGCCAGCAGCTATCGGACAGACAATGAGCAGTTCTTC. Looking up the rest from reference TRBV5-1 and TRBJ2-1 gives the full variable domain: KAGVTQTPRYLIKTRGQQVTLSCSPISGHRSVSWYQQTPGQGLQFLFEYFSETQRNKGNFPGRFSGRQFSNSRSEMNVSTLELGDSALYLCASSYRTDNEQFFGPGTRLTVL.

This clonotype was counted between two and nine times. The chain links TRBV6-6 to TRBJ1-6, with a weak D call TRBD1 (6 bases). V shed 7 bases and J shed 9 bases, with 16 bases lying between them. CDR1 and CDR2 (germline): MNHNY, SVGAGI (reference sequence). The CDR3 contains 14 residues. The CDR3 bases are TGTGCCAGCATTAACAGGGCACCAGGTTCACCCCTCCACTTT. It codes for CASINRAPGSPLHF.

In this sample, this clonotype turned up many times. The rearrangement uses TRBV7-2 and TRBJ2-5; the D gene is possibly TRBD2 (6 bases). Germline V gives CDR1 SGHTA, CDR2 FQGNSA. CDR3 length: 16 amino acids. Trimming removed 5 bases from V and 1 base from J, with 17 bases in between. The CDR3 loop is CASSPGLLRGQETQYF. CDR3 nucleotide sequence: TGTGCCAGCAGCCCCGGACTATTGCGGGGCCAAGAGACCCAGTACTTC.

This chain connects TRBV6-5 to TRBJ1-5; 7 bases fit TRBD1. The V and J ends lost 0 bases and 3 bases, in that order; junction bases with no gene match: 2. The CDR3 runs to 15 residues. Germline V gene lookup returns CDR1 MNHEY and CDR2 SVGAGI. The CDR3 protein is CASSYSGQANQPQHF. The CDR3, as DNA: TGTGCCAGCAGTTACTCTGGACAGGCCAATCAGCCCCAGCATTTT.

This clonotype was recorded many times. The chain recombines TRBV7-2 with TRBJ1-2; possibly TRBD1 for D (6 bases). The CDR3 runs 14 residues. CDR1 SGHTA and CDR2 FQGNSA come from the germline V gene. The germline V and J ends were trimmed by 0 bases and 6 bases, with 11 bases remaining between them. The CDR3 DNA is TGTGCCAGCAGCTTAGCAGGGGGAAGGAATGGCTACACCTTC. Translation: CASSLAGGRNGYTF.

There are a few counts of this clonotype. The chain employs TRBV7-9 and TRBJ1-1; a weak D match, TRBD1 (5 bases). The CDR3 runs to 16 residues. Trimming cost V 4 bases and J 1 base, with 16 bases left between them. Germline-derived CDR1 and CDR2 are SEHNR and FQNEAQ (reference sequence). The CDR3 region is CASSSKPGPRNTEAFF. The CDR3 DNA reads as TGTGCCAGCAGCTCAAAGCCGGGACCGAGGAACACTGAAGCTTTCTTT.

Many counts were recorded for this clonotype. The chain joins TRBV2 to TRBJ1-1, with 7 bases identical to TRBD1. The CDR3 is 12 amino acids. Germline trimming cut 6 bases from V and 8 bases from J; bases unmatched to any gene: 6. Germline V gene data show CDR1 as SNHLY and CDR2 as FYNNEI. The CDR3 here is CASSFVQGEAFF. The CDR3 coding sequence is TGTGCCAGCAGCTTCGTACAGGGGGAAGCTTTCTTT.

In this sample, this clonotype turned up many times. For the CDR3, the DNA is TGTGCCAGCAGCTTAGAGTCTAGCGGGGTTTGGGTGGGAGAGACCCAGTACTTC. Residues: CASSLESSGVWVGETQYF. The rearrangement links TRBV7-3 to TRBJ2-5; 9 bases align to TRBD2. With 2 bases clipped from V and 4 bases from J, the junction kept 14 bases outside the gene matches. The CDR3 is 18 residues long. Germline V gene lookup returns CDR1 SGHTA and CDR2 FQGTGA.

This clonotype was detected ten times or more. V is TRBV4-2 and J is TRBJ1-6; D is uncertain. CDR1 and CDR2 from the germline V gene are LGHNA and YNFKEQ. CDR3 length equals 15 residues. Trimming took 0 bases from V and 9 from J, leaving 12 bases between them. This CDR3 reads CASSQEVRAGSPLHF. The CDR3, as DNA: TGTGCCAGCAGCCAAGAGGTGCGGGCGGGTTCACCCCTCCACTTT.

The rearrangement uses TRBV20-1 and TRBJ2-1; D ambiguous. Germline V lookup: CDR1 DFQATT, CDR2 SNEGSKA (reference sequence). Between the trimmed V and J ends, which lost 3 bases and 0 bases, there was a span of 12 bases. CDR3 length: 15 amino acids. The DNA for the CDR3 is TGCAGTGCTAGCTCCTTCAGCAGCTCCTACAATGAGCAGTTCTTC. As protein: CSASSFSSSYNEQFF.